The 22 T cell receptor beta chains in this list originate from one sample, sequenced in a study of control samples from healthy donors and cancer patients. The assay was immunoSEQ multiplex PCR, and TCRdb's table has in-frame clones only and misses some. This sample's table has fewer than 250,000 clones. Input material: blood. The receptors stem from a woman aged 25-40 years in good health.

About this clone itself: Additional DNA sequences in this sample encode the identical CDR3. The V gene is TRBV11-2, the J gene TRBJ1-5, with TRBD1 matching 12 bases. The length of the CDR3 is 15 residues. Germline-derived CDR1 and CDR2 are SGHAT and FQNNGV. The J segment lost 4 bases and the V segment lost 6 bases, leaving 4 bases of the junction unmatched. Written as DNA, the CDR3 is TGTGCCAGCAGTTTGGGACAGGGGGCAAATCAGCCCCAGCATTTT. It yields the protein CASSLGQGANQPQHF.

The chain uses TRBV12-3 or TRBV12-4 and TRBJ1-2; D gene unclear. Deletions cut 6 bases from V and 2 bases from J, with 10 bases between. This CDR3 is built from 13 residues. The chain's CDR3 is CASSPGENYGYTF. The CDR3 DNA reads TGTGCCAGCAGCCCCGGGGAGAACTATGGCTACACCTTC.

Here the CDR3 reads CASSPSGVTNYGYTF. CDR3 sequence (DNA): TGTGCCAGCTCACCATCCGGCGTTACTAACTATGGCTACACCTTC. This chain joins TRBV28 and TRBJ1-2; D is uncertain. Germline V lookup: CDR1 MDHEN, CDR2 SYDVKM. V was trimmed by 8 bases and J by 0 bases, leaving 16 bases between them. This CDR3 comprises 15 residues.

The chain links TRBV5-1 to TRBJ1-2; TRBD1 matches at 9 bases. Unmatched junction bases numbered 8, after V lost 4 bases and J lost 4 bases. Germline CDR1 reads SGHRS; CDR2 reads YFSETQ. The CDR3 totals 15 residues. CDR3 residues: CASSPGDRVAYGYTF. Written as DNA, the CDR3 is TGCGCCAGCAGCCCGGGGGACAGGGTAGCCTATGGCTACACCTTC.

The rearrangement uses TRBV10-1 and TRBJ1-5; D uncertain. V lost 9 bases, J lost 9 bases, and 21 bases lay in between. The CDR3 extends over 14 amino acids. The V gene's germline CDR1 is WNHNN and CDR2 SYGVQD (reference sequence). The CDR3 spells CASRGRVHFRPQHF. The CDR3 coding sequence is TGCGCCAGTAGAGGACGGGTCCATTTTAGGCCCCAGCATTTT.

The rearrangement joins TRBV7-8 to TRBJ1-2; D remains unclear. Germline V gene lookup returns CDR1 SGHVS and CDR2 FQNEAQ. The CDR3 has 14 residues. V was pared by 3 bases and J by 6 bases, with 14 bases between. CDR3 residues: CASSFIRPEDGYTF. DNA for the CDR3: TGTGCCAGCAGCTTCATTCGGCCAGAGGATGGCTACACCTTC.

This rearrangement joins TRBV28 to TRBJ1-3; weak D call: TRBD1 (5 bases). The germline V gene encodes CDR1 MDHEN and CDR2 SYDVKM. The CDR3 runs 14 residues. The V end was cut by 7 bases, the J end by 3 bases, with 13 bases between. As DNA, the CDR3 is TGTGCCAGCACTCTTGGGGCAGATGGAAACACCATATATTTT. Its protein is CASTLGADGNTIYF.

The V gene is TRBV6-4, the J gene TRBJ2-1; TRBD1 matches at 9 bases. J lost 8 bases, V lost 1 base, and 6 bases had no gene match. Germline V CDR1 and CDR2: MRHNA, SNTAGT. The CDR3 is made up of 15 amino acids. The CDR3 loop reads CASSDYDRGSDEQFF. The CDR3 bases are TGTGCCAGCAGTGACTATGACAGGGGGAGCGATGAGCAGTTCTTC.

The CDR3 is CASSLEFPAGRAGELFF. CDR3 DNA sequence: TGTGCCAGCAGCTTAGAGTTTCCAGCGGGGCGCGCCGGGGAGCTGTTTTTT. V is TRBV7-2 and J is TRBJ2-2; 7 nucleotides line up with TRBD2. This CDR3 is 17 amino acids long. V lost 1 base to trimming and J lost 6 bases; unmatched junction nucleotides: 11. Germline CDR1 is SGHTA and CDR2 is FQGNSA.

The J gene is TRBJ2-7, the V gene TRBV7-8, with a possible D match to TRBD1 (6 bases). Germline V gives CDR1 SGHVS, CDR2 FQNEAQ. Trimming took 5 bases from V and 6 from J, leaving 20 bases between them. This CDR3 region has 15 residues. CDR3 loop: CASSTRDNDITEQYF. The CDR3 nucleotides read TGTGCCAGCAGCACCCGGGACAACGATATCACCGAGCAGTACTTC.

The CDR3 spells CASSVDRGGGNTIYF. The CDR3 coding sequence is TGTGCCAGCAGCGTAGACAGGGGAGGTGGAAACACCATATATTTT. This chain joins TRBV9 and TRBJ1-3; TRBD1 matches 7 bases. Unmatched junction bases numbered 3, after V lost 0 bases and J lost 3 bases. This CDR3 has 15 amino acids. In germline, CDR1 is SGDLS, CDR2 YYNGEE.

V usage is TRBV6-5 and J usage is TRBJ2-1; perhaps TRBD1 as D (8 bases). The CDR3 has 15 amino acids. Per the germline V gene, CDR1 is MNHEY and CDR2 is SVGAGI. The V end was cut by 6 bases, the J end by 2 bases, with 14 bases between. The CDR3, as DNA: TGTGCCAGCAGGGGGAGGGGACAGGCCTACAATGAGCAGTTCTTC. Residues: CASRGRGQAYNEQFF.

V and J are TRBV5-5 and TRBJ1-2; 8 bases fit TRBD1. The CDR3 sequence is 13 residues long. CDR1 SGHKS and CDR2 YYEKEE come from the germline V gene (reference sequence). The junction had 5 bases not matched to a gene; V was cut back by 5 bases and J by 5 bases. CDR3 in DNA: TGTGCCAGCAGATCGACAGGGGTTTATGGCTACACCTTC. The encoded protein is CASRSTGVYGYTF.

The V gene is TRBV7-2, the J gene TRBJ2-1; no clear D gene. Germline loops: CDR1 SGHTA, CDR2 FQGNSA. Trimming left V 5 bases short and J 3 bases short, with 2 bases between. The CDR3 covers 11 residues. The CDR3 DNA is TGTGCCAGCAGCGACTACAATGAGCAGTTCTTC. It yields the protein CASSDYNEQFF.

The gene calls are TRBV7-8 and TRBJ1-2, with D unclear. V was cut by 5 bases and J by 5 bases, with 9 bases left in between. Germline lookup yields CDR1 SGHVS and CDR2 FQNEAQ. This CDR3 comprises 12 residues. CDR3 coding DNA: TGTGCCAGCAGCCCGGGCCCTTATGGCTACACCTTC. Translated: CASSPGPYGYTF.

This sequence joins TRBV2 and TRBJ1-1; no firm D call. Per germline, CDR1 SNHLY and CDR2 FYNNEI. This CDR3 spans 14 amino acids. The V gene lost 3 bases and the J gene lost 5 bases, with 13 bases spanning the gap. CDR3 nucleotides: TGTGCCAGCAGTGAGTACAGTATGGGAACTGAAGCTTTCTTT. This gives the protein CASSEYSMGTEAFF.

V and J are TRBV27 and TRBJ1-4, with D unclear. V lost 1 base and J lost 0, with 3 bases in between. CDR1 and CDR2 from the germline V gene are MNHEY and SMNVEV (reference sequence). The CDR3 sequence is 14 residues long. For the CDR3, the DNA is TGTGCCAGCAGTTTATATGCAACTAATGAAAAACTGTTTTTT. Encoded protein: CASSLYATNEKLFF.

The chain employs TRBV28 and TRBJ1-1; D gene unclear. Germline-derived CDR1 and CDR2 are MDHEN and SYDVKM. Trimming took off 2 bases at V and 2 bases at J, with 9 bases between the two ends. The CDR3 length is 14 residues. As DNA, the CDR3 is TGTGCCAGCAGTTTAACTGCCGGAAACACTGAAGCTTTCTTT. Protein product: CASSLTAGNTEAFF. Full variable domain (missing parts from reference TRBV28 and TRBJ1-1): DVKVTQSSRYLVKRTGEKVFLECVQDMDHENMFWYRQDPGLGLRLIYFSYDVKMKEKGDIPEGYSVSREKKERFSLILESASTNQTSMYLCASSLTAGNTEAFFGQGTRLTVV.

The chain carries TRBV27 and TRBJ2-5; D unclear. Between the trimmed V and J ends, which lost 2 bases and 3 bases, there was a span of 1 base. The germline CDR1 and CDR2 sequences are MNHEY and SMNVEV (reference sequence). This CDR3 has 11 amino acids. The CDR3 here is CASSLEETQYF. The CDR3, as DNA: TGTGCCAGCAGTTTAGAAGAGACCCAGTACTTC.

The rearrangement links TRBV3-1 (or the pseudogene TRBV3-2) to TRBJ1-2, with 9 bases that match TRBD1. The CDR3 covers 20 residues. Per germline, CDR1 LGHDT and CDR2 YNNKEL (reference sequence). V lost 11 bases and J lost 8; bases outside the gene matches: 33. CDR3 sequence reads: CAAPRLVSSSQYRGLGGYTF. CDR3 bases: TGTGCCGCCCCTAGGCTAGTGTCCTCGAGCCAATACAGGGGGCTTGGGGGCTACACCTTC.

CDR3 amino acids: CASSYHRTGGQPQHF. The CDR3 DNA sequence: TGTGCCAGCAGTTACCACCGGACAGGCGGGCAGCCCCAGCATTTT. V is TRBV6-2 or TRBV6-3 and J is TRBJ1-5, with TRBD1 matching over 7 bases. Germline V gene data show CDR1 as MNHEY and CDR2 as SVGEGT. CDR3 length: 15 amino acids. The J segment lost 7 bases and the V segment lost 2 bases, leaving 8 bases of the junction unmatched.

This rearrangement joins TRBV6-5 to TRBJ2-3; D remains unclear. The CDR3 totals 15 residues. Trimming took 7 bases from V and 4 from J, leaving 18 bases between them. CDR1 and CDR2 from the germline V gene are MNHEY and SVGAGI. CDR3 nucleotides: TGTGCCAGCAAAACTACCCGCGGTCATGCAGATACGCAGTATTTT. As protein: CASKTTRGHADTQYF.